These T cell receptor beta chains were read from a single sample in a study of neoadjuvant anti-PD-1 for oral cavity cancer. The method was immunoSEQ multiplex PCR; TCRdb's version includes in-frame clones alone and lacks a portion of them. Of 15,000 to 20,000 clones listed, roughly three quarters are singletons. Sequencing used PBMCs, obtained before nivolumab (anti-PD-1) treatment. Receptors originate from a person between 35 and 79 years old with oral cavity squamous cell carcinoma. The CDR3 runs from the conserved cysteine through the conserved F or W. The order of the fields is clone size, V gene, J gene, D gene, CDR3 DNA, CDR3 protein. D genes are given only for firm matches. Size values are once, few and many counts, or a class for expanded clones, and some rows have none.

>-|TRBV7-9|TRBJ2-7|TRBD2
TGTGCCAGCAGCTACGAGACTAGCGGGTACGAGCAGTACTTC
CASSYETSGYEQYF
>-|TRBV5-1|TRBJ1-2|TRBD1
TGCGCCAGCAGATATACCGGGACAGGCTATGGCTACACCTTC
CASRYTGTGYGYTF
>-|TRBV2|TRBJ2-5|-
TGTGCCAGCACCCGGGGGTATAGAGAGACCCAGTACTTC
CASTRGYRETQYF
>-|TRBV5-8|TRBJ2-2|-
TGTGCCCCGGGGCGGAGGAACGGGGAGCTGTTTTTT
CAPGRRNGELFF
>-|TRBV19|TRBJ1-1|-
TGTGCCAGTAGTATAGTTAACGCGGGCACTGAAGCTTTCTTT
CASSIVNAGTEAFF
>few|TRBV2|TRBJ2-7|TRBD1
TGTGCCAGCAGGGGACAGGGTAGCGAGCAGTACTTC
CASRGQGSEQYF
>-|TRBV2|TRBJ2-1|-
TGTGCCAGCAGTTCGCACTTGGGGACCGAGCAGTTCTTC
CASSSHLGTEQFF
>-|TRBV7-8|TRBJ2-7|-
TGTGCCAGCAGCTTCGAGGCAGGAGGATCCGAGCAGTACTTC
CASSFEAGGSEQYF
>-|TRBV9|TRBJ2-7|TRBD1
TGTGCCAGCAGCTCTCGGCAGGGGGCGGTCTACGAGCAGTACTTC
CASSSRQGAVYEQYF
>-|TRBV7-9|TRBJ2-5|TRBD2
TGTGCCAGCAGCTTAGTGGCGGGAGGGCCTGGGATGGAGACCCAGTACTTC
CASSLVAGGPGMETQYF
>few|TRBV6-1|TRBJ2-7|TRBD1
TGTGCCAGCATTGGGACAGGTTTCGGCGAGCAGTACTTC
CASIGTGFGEQYF
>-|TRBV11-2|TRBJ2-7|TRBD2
TGTGCCAGCACCGCCGGTCGGGGGGTGCTGGGGAATTACGAGCAGTACTTC
CASTAGRGVLGNYEQYF
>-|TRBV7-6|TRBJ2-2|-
TGTGCCAGCAGCTTGAGAGGGCTTGACGGGGAGCTGTTTTTT
CASSLRGLDGELFF
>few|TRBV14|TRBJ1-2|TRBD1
TGTGCCAGCAGCCAAGACGGGCAGGGGGTCTATGGCTACACCTTC
CASSQDGQGVYGYTF
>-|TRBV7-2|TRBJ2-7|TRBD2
TGTGCCAGCCGAGCTCCATCGGGAGGGACCTACGAGCAGTACTTC
CASRAPSGGTYEQYF
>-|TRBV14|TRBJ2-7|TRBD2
TGTGCCAGCAGCCAGATGGGGACGGGAGGGCCGATTGGTGAGCAGTACTTC
CASSQMGTGGPIGEQYF
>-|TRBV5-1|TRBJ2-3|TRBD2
TGCGCCAGCAGCTTGGTCCCGGGACTAGCGACAGATACGCAGTATTTT
CASSLVPGLATDTQYF
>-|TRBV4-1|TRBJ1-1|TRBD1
TGCGCCAGCAGCCAAAGACAGGGCATCGAAGCTTTCTTT
CASSQRQGIEAFF
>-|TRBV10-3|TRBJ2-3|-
TGTGCCACCCGAGGGGGTTTCACAGATACGCAGTATTTT
CATRGGFTDTQYF
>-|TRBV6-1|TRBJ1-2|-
TGTGCCAGCAGTGAAGTGGAGGGTAAAGGCTACACCTTC
CASSEVEGKGYTF
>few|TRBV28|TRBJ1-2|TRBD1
TGTGCCAGCAGTTTGGGACAGTCGAACTATGGCTACACCTTC
CASSLGQSNYGYTF
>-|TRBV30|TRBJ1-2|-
TGTGCCTGGAGTAGGGAGGGGGTTCTCTATGGCTACACCTTC
CAWSREGVLYGYTF
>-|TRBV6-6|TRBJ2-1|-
TGTGCCAGCAGTTACGAGGGCAATGAGCAGTTCTTC
CASSYEGNEQFF
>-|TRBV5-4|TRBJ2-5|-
TGTGCCAGCAGCGGCCGGGACCAGGAGACCCAGTACTTC
CASSGRDQETQYF
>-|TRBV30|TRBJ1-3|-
TGTGCCTGGAGCTACGGCGACAGGAGAACTGGAAACACCATATATTTT
CAWSYGDRRTGNTIYF
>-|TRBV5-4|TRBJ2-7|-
TGTGCCAGCAGCTCCGGAGGACTCACGGAACAGCAGTACTTC
CASSSGGLTEQQYF
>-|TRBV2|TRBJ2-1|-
TGTGCCAGCAGAGAATCAGGGAGTAAAGATGAGCAGTTCTTC
CASRESGSKDEQFF
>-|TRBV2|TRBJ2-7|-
TGTGCCAGCAGGGCGGAGGCAGGGGGGTACGAGCAGTACTTC
CASRAEAGGYEQYF
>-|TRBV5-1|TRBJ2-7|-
TGCGCCAGCAGGGTGGGGACGGGAAACGAGCAGTACTTC
CASRVGTGNEQYF
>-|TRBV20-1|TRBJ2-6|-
TGCAGTGCGGGTGAGGGCAACGTCCTGACTTTC
CSAGEGNVLTF
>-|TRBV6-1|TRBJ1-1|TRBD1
TGTGCCAGCAGTGAACGGAGACAGGGGGTCTCCCCTGAAGCTTTCTTT
CASSERRQGVSPEAFF
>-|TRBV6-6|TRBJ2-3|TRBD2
TGTGCCAGCAGTTATGGGACTAGCGGGACAGATACGCAGTATTTT
CASSYGTSGTDTQYF
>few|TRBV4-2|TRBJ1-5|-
TGTGCCAGCAGCCAAGATTTTACCGGGGTTGATCAGCCCCAGCATTTT
CASSQDFTGVDQPQHF
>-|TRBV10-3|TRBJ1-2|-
TGTGCCATCAGTGACCCCGGACTTAAGGCTGGCTACACCTTC
CAISDPGLKAGYTF
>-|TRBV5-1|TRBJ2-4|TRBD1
TGCGCCAGCAGCTTACCAGGGGGCACTGCCAAAAACATTCAGTACTTC
CASSLPGGTAKNIQYF
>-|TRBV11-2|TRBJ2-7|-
TGTGCCAGCAGCCTAGGGGTAGCGTCAACCTACGAGCAGTACTTC
CASSLGVASTYEQYF
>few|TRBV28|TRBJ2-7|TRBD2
TGTGCCAGCACCGAGGGACTAGCGGGGACCTACGAGCAGTACTTC
CASTEGLAGTYEQYF
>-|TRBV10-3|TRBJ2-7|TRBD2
TGTGCCATCAGAGAATTTAGCGGGGGGCACTACGAGCAGTACTTC
CAIREFSGGHYEQYF